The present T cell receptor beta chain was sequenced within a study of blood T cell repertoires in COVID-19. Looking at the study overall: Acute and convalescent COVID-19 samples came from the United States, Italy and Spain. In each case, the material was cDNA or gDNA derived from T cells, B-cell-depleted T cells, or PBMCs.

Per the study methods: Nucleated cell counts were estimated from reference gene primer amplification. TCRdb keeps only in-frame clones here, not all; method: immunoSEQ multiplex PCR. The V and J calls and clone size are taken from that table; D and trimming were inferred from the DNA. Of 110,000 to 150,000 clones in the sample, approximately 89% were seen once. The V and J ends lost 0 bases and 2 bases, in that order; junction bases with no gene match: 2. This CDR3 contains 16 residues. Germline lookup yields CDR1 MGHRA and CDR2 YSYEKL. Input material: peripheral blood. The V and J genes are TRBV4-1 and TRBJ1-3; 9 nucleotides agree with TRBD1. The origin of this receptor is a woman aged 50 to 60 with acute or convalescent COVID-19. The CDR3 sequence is CASSQENRGPGNTIYF. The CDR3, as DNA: TGCGCCAGCAGCCAAGAAAACAGGGGGCCTGGAAACACCATATATTTT.